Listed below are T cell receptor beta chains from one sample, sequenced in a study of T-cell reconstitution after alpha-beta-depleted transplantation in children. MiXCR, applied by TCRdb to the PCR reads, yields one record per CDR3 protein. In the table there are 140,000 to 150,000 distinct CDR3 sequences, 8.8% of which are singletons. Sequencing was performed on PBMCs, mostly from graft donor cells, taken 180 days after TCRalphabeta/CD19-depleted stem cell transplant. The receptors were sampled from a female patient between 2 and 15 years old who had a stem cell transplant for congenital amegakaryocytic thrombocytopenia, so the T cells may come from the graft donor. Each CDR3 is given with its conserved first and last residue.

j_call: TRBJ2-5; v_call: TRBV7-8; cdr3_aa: CASSLSETETQYF
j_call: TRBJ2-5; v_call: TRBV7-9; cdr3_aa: CASSLGTLGEETQYF
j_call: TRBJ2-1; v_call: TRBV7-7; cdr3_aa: CASSPRGTSGYNEQFF
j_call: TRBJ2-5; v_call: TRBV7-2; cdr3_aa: CASSTRTSGGQETQYF
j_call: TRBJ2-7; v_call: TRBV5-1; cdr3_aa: CASSAGLAGGSYEQYF
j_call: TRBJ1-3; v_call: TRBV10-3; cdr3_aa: CAISESVLVASSGNTIYF
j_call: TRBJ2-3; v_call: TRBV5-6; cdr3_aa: CASSPGLLPTDTQYF
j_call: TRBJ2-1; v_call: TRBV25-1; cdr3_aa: CASSGKGGRAYNEQFF
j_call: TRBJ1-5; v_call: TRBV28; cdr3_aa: CASKTATVNQPQHF
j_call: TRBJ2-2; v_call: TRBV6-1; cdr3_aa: CASSPPSGRDTGELFF
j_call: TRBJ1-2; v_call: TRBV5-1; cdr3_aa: CASSPDWNYGYTF
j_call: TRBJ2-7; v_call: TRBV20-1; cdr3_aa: CSASLRGGVSYEQYF
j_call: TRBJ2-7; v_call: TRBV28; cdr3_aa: CATAAGTSGNYEQYF
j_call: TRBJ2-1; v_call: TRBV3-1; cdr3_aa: CASCQDSASGKGYNEQFF
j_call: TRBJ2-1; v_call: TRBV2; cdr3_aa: CVSKRESNVHNEQFF
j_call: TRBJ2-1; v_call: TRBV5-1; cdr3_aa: CASSSQLIEGEQFF
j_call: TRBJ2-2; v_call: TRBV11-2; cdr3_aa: CASSLGGLSIGELFF